The 3 T cell receptor beta chains listed next were all sequenced from one sample in a study of shared clonotypes between healthy human individuals. Generated by immunoSEQ multiplex PCR, the TCRdb table keeps only in-frame clones and is missing some. The sample lists 2 million to 2.5 million clones, approximately 95% seen once, with roughly 0.13% in the top ten. Material: naive CD4+ T cells sorted from blood. Subset noted: CD45RA+ positively selected. These receptors came from a man aged 18 to 29 in good health.

This chain uses TRBV10-1 with TRBJ2-7; the match to TRBD2 covers 8 bases. The germline V gene has CDR1 WNHNN and CDR2 SYGVQD (reference sequence). The CDR3 runs to 14 residues. The V gene end was trimmed by 4 bases and the J gene end by 5 bases; junction bases not matched to a gene: 7. CDR3 sequence: CASSASGGANEQYF. CDR3 DNA: TGCGCCAGCAGTGCGAGCGGGGGTGCAAACGAGCAGTACTTC.

This chain joins TRBV29-1 and TRBJ2-1, with a tentative D call TRBD2 (5 bases). The germline gives CDR1 SQVTM, CDR2 ANQGSEA. V lost 6 bases to trimming and J lost 5 bases, with 17 bases between them. The CDR3 loop spans 14 amino acids. The CDR3 loop reads CSVPGGSKNNEQFF. CDR3 sequence (DNA): TGCAGCGTCCCCGGAGGCAGCAAAAACAATGAGCAGTTCTTC.

This clone was detected only once. The rearrangement uses TRBV19 and TRBJ2-6, with D hard to call. V was cut by 10 bases and J by 3 bases, with 13 bases left in between. The CDR3 sequence is 14 residues long. Germline CDR1 reads LNHDA; CDR2 reads SQIVND (reference sequence). CDR3 sequence: CATWEGFGANVLTF. In nucleotides, the CDR3 is TGTGCCACCTGGGAAGGTTTTGGGGCCAACGTCCTGACTTTC.